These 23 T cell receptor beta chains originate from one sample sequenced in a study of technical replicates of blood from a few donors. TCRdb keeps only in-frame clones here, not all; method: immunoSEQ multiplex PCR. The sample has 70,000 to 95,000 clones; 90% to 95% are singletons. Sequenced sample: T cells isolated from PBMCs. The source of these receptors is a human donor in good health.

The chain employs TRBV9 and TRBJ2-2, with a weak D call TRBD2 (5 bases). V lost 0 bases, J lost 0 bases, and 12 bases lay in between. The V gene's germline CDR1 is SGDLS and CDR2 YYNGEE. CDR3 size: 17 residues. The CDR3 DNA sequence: TGTGCCAGCAGCGTAGGTGAGGGTAGGGCGAACACCGGGGAGCTGTTTTTT. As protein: CASSVGEGRANTGELFF.

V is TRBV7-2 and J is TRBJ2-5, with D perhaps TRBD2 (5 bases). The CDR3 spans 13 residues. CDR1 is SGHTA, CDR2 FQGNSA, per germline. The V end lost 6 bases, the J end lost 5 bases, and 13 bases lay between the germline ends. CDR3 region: CASSIGSDETQYF. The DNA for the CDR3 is TGTGCCAGCAGTATTGGGAGTGACGAGACCCAGTACTTC. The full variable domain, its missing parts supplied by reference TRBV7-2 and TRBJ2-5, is GAGVSQSPSNKVTEKGKDVELRCDPISGHTALYWYRQSLGQGLEFLIYFQGNSAPDKSGLPSDRFSAERTGGSVSTLTIQRTQQEDSAVYLCASSIGSDETQYFGPGTRLLVL.

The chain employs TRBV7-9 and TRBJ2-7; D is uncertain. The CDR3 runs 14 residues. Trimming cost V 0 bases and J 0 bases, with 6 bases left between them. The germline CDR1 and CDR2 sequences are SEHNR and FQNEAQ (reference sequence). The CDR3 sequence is CASSLAASSYEQYF. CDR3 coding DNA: TGTGCCAGCAGCTTAGCAGCTTCCTCCTACGAGCAGTACTTC.

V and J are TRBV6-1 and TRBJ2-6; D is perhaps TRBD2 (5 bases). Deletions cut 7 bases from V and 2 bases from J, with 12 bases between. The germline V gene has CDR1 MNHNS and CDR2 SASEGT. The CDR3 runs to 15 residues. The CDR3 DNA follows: TGTGCCAGCAACCCTGAGGAGGCTGGGGCCAACGTCCTGACTTTC. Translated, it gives CASNPEEAGANVLTF.

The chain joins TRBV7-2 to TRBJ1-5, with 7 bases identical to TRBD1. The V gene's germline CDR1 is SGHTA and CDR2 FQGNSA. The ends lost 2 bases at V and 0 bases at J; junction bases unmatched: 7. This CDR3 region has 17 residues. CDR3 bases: TGTGCCAGCAGCTTAAATCCTACAGGGGATAGCAATCAGCCCCAGCATTTT. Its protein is CASSLNPTGDSNQPQHF.

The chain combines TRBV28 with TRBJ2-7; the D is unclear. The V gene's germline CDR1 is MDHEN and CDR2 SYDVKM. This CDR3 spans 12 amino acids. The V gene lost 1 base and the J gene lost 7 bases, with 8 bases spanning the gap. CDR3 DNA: TGTGCCAGCAGTTTATCCAGCAGGGAGCAGTACTTC. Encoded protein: CASSLSSREQYF.

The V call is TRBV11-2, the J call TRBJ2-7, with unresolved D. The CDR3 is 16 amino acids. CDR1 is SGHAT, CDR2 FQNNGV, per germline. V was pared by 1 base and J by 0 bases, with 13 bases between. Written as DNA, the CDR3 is TGTGCCAGCAGCTTAGGGGCGAGCCTCGCCTCCTACGAGCAGTACTTC. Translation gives CASSLGASLASYEQYF.

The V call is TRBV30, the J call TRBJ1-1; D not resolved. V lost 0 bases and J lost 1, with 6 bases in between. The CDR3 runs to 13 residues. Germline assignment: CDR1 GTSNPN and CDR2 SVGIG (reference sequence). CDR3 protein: CAWSVHENTEAFF. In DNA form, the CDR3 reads TGTGCCTGGAGTGTACACGAGAACACTGAAGCTTTCTTT.

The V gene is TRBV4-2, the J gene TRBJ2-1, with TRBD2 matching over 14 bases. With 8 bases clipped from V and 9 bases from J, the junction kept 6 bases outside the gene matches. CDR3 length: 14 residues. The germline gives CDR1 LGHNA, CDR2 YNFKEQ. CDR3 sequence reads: CASLRLAGGGEQFF. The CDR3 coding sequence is TGTGCCAGCTTACGACTAGCGGGAGGGGGTGAGCAGTTCTTC.

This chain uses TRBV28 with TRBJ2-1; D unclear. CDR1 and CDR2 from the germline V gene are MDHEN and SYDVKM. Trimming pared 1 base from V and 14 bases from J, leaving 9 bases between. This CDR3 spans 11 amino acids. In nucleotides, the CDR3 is TGTGCCAGCAGTTTATCCAGCGAGGAGTTCTTC. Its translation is CASSLSSEEFF.

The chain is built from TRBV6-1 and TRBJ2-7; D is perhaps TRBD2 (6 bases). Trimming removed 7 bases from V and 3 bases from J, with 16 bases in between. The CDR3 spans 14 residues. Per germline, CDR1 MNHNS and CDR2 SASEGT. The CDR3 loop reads CASTPLGRGYEQYF. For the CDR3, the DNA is TGTGCCAGCACCCCATTGGGGCGGGGCTACGAGCAGTACTTC.

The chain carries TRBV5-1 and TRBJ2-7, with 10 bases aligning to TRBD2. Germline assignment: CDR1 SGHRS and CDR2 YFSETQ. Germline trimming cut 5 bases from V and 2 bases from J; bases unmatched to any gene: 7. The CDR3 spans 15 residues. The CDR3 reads CASSWSGGDTYEQYF. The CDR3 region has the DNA TGCGCCAGCAGTTGGAGCGGGGGGGATACCTACGAGCAGTACTTC.

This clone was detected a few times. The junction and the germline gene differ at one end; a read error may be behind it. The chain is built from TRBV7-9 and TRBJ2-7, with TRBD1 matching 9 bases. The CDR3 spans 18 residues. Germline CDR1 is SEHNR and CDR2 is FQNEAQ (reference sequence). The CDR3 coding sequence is TGTGCCACCAGCATTCGACAGGGGGAGTTGAGGCGCCCTTACGAGCAGTACTTC. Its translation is CATSIRQGELRRPYEQYF.

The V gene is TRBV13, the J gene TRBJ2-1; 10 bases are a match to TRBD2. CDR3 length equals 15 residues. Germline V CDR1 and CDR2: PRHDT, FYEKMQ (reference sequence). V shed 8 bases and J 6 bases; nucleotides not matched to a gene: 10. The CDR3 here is CASGPSGRAPNEQFF. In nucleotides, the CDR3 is TGTGCCAGCGGCCCAAGCGGGAGGGCCCCCAATGAGCAGTTCTTC.

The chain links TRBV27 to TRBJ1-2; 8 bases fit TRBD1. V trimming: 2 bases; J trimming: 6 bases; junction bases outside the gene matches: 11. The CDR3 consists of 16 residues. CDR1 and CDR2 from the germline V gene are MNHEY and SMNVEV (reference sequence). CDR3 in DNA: TGTGCCAGCAGTTTAGAGTCTTTTGGACAGGGAAATGGCTACACCTTC. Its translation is CASSLESFGQGNGYTF.

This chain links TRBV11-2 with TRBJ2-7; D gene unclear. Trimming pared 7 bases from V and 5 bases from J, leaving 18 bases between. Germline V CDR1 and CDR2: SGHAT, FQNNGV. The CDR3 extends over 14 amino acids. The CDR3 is CASNPPDNIHEQYF. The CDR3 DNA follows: TGTGCCAGCAACCCCCCCGACAACATCCACGAGCAGTACTTC.

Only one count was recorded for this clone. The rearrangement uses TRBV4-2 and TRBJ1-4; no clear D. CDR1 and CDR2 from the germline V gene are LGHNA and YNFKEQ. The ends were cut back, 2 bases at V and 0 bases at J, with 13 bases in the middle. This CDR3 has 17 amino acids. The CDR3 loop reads CASSQPGGDPTNEKLFF. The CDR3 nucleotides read TGTGCCAGCAGCCAACCGGGAGGAGATCCAACTAATGAAAAACTGTTTTTT.

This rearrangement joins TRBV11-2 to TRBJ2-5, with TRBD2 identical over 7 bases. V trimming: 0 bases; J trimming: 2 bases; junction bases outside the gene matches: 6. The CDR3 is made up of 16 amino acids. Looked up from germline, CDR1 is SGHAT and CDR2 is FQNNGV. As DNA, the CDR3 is TGTGCCAGCAGCTTAGATAGGAGTAGCGGGCAAGAGACCCAGTACTTC. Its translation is CASSLDRSSGQETQYF.

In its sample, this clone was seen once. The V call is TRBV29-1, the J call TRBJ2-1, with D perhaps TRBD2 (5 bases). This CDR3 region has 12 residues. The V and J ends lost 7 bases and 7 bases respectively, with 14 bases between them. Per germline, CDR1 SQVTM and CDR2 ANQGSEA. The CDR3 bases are TGCAGCGGGACTTACCTTGGGAATGAGCAGTTCTTC. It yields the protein CSGTYLGNEQFF.

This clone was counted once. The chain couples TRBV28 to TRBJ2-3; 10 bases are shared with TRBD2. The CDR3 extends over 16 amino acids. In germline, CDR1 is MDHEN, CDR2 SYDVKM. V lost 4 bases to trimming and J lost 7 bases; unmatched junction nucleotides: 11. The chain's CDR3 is CASSYSTRLAGHTQYF. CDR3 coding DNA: TGTGCCAGCAGTTATTCGACGAGACTAGCGGGTCATACGCAGTATTTT.

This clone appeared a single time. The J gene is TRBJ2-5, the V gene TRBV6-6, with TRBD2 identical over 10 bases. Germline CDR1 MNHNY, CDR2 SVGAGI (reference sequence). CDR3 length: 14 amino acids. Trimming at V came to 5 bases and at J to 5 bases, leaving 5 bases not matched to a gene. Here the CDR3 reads CASSPGTSDETQYF. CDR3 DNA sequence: TGTGCCAGCAGTCCCGGGACTAGCGACGAGACCCAGTACTTC.

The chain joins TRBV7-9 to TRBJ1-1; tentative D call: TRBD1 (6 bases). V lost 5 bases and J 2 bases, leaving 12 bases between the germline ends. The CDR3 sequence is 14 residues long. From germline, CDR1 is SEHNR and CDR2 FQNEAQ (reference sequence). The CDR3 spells CASSRKDRNTEAFF. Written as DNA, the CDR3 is TGTGCCAGCAGCCGAAAGGACAGAAACACTGAAGCTTTCTTT.

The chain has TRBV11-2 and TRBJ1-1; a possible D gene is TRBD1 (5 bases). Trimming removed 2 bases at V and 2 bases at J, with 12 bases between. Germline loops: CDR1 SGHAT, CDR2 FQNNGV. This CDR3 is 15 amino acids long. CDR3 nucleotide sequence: TGTGCCAGCAGCTTATTTGGCCAGGGAAACACTGAAGCTTTCTTT. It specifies CASSLFGQGNTEAFF.